This TCR beta chain was captured by sequencing in a study of blood T cells in healthy people across ages. The use of a sample-barcoded 5' primer and a J-beta primer mix characterized a second PCR of about 6 to 11 cycles. Every cDNA molecule carried a tag from a template-switch adaptor bearing 12 random nucleotides. From the 5' RACE reads, TCRdb called clonotypes with MiXCR, one entry per CDR3 protein. The data contain about 1.7 million distinct CDR3 sequences, 28% of them singletons. V was clipped by 4 bases and J by 9 bases, with 13 bases between them. This CDR3 region has 13 residues. CDR1 is SGHTA, CDR2 FQGTGA, per germline. Those donating, healthy Caucasian individuals from Russia, were aged 6 to 90.

Material: blood. The receptor was derived from a woman in her twenties or thirties in good health. This chain links TRBV7-3 with TRBJ2-1; D possibly matches TRBD1 or TRBD2 (5 bases each). DNA of the CDR3: TGTGCCAGCAGCTCCGGGTCTGGGGGTGAGCAGTTCTTC. Translating it yields CASSSGSGGEQFF.